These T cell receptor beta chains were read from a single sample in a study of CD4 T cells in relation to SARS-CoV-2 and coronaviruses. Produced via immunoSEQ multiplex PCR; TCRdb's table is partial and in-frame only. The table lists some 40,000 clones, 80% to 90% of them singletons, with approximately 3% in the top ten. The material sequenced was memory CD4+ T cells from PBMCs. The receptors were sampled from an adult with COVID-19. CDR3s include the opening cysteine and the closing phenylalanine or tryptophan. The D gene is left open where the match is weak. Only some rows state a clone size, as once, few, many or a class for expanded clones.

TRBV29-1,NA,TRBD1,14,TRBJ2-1,TGCAGCGTAGGGACAGACCGCTCCTACAATGAGCAGTTCTTC,CSVGTDRSYNEQFF
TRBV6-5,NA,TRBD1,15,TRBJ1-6,TGTGCCAGCGGGACAGGGGTCTCCATAAATTCACCCCTCCACTTT,CASGTGVSINSPLHF
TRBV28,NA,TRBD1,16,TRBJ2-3,TGTGCCAGCAGTTCCGACAGGGGGCTAAGCACAGATACGCAGTATTTT,CASSSDRGLSTDTQYF
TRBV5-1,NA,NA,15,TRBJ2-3,TGCGCCAGCAGCTTGGCTGATCTCCTCACAGATACGCAGTATTTT,CASSLADLLTDTQYF
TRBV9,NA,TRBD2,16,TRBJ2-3,TGTGCCAGCAGCGCGGGACTAGCGGGAGCGGGGGATACGCAGTATTTT,CASSAGLAGAGDTQYF
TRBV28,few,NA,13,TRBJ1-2,TGTGCCAGCAGTTTATACGGGACCCATGGCTACACCTTC,CASSLYGTHGYTF
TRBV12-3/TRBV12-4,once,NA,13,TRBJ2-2,TGTGCCAGCAGTTCCATAAGGGCCGGGGAGCTGTTTTTT,CASSSIRAGELFF
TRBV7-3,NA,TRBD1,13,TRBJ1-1,TGTGCCAGCAGCTTGACAGGGCCCACTGAAGCTTTCTTT,CASSLTGPTEAFF
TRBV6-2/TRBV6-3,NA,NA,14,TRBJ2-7,TGTGCCAGCAGTTCAAGAGACAGAGGGAGGAAGCAGTACTTC,CASSSRDRGRKQYF
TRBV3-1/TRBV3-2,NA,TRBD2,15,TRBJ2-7,TGTGCCAGCAGCCAACTAGCGGGCCGCTCCTACGAGCAGTACTTC,CASSQLAGRSYEQYF
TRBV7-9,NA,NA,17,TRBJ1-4,TGTGCCAGCAGCCCGTTCCCAGACGTTGCAACTAATGAAAAACTGTTTTTT,CASSPFPDVATNEKLFF
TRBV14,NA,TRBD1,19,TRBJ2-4,TGTGCCAGCAGCCAAGAGAAAAAACAGGGGGGCATAGCCAAAAACATTCAGTACTTC,CASSQEKKQGGIAKNIQYF
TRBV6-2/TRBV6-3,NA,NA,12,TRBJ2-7,TGTGCCAGCAGTCGGCAGGGGTACGAGCAGTACTTC,CASSRQGYEQYF
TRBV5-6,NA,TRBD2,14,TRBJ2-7,TGTGCCAGCAGCTTGAGCGGGATCTCCCACGAGCAGTACTTC,CASSLSGISHEQYF
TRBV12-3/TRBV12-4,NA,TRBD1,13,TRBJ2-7,TGTGCCAGCAGTTTGGGGACAGGGGACGAGCAGTACTTC,CASSLGTGDEQYF
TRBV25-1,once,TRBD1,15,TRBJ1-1,TGTGCCAGCAGTCTCGGGACAGCACGGGACACTGAAGCTTTCTTT,CASSLGTARDTEAFF
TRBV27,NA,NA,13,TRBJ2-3,TGTGCCAGCAGGACCCTTTTGACAGATACGCAGTATTTT,CASRTLLTDTQYF
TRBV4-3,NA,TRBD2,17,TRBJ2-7,TGCGCCAGCAGCCAGTTCCTAGCGGGAGGAATCTCCTACGAGCAGTACTTC,CASSQFLAGGISYEQYF
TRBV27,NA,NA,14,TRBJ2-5,TGTGCCAGCAGTTTCCGACAGTCCCAAGAGACCCAGTACTTC,CASSFRQSQETQYF
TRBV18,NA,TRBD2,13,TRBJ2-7,TGTGCCAGCTCAGCGGGACTAACCTACGAGCAGTACTTC,CASSAGLTYEQYF
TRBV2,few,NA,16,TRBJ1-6,TGTGCCAGCAGTGAGGGTTGGAGGGTTTATAATTCACCCCTCCACTTT,CASSEGWRVYNSPLHF
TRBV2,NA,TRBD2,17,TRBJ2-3,TGTGCCAGCAGTGATTTTAGCGGGGGGGCCTACACAGATACGCAGTATTTT,CASSDFSGGAYTDTQYF
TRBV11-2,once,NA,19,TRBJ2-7,TGTGCCAGCAGCTTAGTGTATAAGGGGCGCAATGTCTTTGACTACGAGCAGTACTTC,CASSLVYKGRNVFDYEQYF